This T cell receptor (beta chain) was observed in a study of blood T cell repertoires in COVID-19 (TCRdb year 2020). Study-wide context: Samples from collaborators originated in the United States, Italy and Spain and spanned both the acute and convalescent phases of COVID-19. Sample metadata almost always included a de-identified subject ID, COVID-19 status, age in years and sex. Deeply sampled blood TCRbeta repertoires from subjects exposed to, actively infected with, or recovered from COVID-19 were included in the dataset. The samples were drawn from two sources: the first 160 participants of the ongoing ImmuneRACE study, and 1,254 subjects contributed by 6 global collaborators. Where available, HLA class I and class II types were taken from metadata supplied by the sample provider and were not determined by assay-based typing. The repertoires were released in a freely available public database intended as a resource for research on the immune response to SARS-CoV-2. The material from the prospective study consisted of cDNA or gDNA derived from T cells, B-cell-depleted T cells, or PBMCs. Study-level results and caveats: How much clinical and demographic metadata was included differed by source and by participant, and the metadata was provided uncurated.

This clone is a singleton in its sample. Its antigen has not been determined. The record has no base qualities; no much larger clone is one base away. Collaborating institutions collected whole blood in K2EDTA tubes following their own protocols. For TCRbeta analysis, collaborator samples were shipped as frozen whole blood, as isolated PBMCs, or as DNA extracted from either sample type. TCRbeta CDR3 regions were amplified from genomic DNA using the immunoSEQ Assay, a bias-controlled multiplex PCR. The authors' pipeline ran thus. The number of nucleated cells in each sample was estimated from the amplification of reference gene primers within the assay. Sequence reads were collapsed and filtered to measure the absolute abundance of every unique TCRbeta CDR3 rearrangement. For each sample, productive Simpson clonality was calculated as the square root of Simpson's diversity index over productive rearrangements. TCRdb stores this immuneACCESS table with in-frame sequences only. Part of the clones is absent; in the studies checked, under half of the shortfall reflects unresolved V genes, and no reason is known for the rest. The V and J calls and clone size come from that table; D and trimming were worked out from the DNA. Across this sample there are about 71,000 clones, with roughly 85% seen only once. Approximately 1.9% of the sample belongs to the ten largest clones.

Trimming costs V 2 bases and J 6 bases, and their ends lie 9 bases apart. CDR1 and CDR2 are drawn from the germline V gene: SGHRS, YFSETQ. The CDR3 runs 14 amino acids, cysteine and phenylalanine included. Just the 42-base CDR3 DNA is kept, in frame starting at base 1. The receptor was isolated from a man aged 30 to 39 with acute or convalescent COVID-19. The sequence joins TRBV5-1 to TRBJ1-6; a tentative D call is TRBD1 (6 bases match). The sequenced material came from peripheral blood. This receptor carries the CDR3 CASSFRGGNSPLHF. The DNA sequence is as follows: TGCGCCAGCAGCTTCAGGGGCGGTAATTCACCCCTCCACTTT.